The 26 T cell receptor beta chains given below trace back to one sample, sequenced in a study of T cells in Graves' hyperthyroidism and ophthalmopathy. There were TCR beta CDR3 regions amplified from RNA transcripts. The HTBI set primed first-round TCR CDR3 RT-PCR. TCRdb processed the multiplex PCR reads anew with MiXCR; each CDR3 protein has one entry. Among nearly 600,000 distinct CDR3 sequences, roughly 14% were seen once, and the ten largest hold less than 6%. Sequenced: blood. The source of these receptors is a woman aged 30 to 39 with Graves' hyperthyroidism that later progressed to Graves' ophthalmopathy.

This clonotype came up many times. The V gene is TRBV7-8, the J gene TRBJ2-3; D uncertain. V lost 4 bases and J 5 bases, leaving 22 bases between the germline ends. This CDR3 has 17 residues. Germline loops: CDR1 SGHVS, CDR2 FQNEAQ. The CDR3 sequence is CASSSSDGSHVGDTQYF. In DNA, the CDR3 is TGTGCCAGCAGCTCTTCGGACGGGTCCCACGTGGGAGATACGCAGTATTTT.

This clonotype was counted at least ten times. This sequence joins TRBV6-2 or TRBV6-3 and TRBJ1-1; a possible D gene is TRBD1 (5 bases). Trimming shortened V by 6 bases and J by 4 bases, and 12 bases separated the two germline ends. From germline, CDR1 is MNHEY and CDR2 SVGEGT. The CDR3 extends over 13 amino acids. CDR3 loop: CASSQRGPTEAFF. Here the CDR3 DNA reads TGTGCCAGCAGCCAGAGGGGTCCCACTGAAGCTTTCTTT.

In this sample, this clonotype turned up many times. The chain combines TRBV20-1 with TRBJ2-7; D is unresolved. Germline loops: CDR1 DFQATT, CDR2 SNEGSKA (reference sequence). CDR3 length: 15 amino acids. Deletions cut 3 bases from V and 1 base from J, with 16 bases between. The chain's CDR3 is CSASDTALFSYEQYF. DNA for the CDR3: TGCAGTGCTAGCGATACGGCCCTTTTTTCCTACGAGCAGTACTTC.

This clonotype came up many times. V usage is TRBV12-3 or TRBV12-4 and J usage is TRBJ2-7, with 13 bases matching TRBD2. This CDR3 has 15 residues. With 7 bases clipped from V and 2 bases from J, the junction kept 5 bases outside the gene matches. The CDR3 region is CASTLGTSGTYEQYF. CDR3 sequence (DNA): TGTGCCAGCACGTTAGGGACTAGCGGGACCTACGAGCAGTACTTC.

For this clonotype: A much larger clonotype is one base distant, so this may be a read error. The genes are TRBV12-3 or TRBV12-4 and TRBJ1-5; possible D gene TRBD1, 5 bases. This CDR3 comprises 12 residues. The CDR3 DNA reads TGTGCCCGCAGTTCCCTTCGGGGGAAGGGGCATTTT. Its translation: CARSSLRGKGHF.

This clonotype was recorded a few times. CDR3 nucleotides: TGTGCCAGTAGTATAGATCCGGGGATTACTGAAAAACTGTTTTTT. Amino acids: CASSIDPGITEKLFF. This chain links TRBV19 with TRBJ1-4; D gene uncertain. V lost 0 bases and J lost 7, with 12 bases in between. This CDR3 contains 15 residues. Germline V CDR1 and CDR2: LNHDA, SQIVND (reference sequence).

This clonotype was observed a handful of times. V gene TRBV29-1 combines with J gene TRBJ1-2; D is undetermined. Germline CDR1 is SQVTM and CDR2 is ANQGSEA. V lost 6 bases and J 4 bases, leaving 18 bases between the germline ends. This CDR3 has 14 amino acids. CDR3 coding DNA: TGCAGCGTCCCGGACTTTAAAGCCGGCTATGGCTACACCTTC. This encodes CSVPDFKAGYGYTF.

This clonotype has a count of ten or more. This rearrangement joins TRBV7-3 to TRBJ2-5; 8 nucleotides match TRBD1. This CDR3 comprises 17 residues. The V and J ends lost 4 bases and 5 bases, in that order; junction bases with no gene match: 15. CDR1 is SGHTA, CDR2 FQGTGA, per germline. As DNA, the CDR3 is TGTGCCAGCAGCTCCAGGGGGCGGAGGATAACCGGGGAGACCCAGTACTTC. As protein: CASSSRGRRITGETQYF.

This clonotype was detected ten times or more. This chain uses TRBV6-1 with TRBJ2-5, with TRBD1 as a possible D gene (5 bases). V was clipped by 11 bases and J by 1 base, with 17 bases between them. The germline gives CDR1 MNHNS, CDR2 SASEGT. The CDR3 contains 14 residues. The CDR3 protein is CAVQTTGTQETQYF. In nucleotides, the CDR3 is TGTGCCGTCCAAACTACAGGAACCCAAGAGACCCAGTACTTC.

This chain connects TRBV5-1 to TRBJ1-3; D gene ambiguous. Germline V gene sequence: CDR1 SGHRS, CDR2 YFSETQ. Trimming took 0 bases from V and 0 from J, leaving 10 bases between them. The CDR3 covers 16 residues. CDR3 residues: CASSLDPGSSGNTIYF. CDR3 DNA: TGCGCCAGCAGCTTGGATCCGGGGAGCTCTGGAAACACCATATATTTT. Based on the CDR3 plus reference TRBV5-1 and TRBJ1-3, the full variable domain is KAGVTQTPRYLIKTRGQQVTLSCSPISGHRSVSWYQQTPGQGLQFLFEYFSETQRNKGNFPGRFSGRQFSNSRSEMNVSTLELGDSALYLCASSLDPGSSGNTIYFGEGSWLTVV.

This clonotype showed up many times. The chain recombines TRBV29-1 with TRBJ1-2, with D possibly being TRBD1 (5 bases). This CDR3 is 11 amino acids long. V lost 5 bases and J lost 7, with 11 bases in between. Germline V CDR1 and CDR2: SQVTM, ANQGSEA. DNA for the CDR3: TGCAGCGTTCGGGGGATCGGTGGCTACACCTTC. Translated, it gives CSVRGIGGYTF.

This clonotype was detected many times. The chain is built from TRBV20-1 and TRBJ1-2, with D possibly TRBD1 on 6 matching bases. Germline V lookup: CDR1 DFQATT, CDR2 SNEGSKA (reference sequence). There are 14 residues in the CDR3. V shed 1 base and J shed 10 bases, with 19 bases lying between them. CDR3 nucleotide sequence: TGCAGTGCTAGAGCGTCTAAAGGACAGCCGTCCTACACCTTC. It encodes CSARASKGQPSYTF.

This clonotype has at least ten counts. The chain has TRBV11-2 and TRBJ2-1; D is perhaps TRBD2 (5 bases). CDR1 SGHAT and CDR2 FQNNGV come from the germline V gene. The length of the CDR3 is 12 residues. Trimming removed 0 bases from V and 14 bases from J, with 11 bases in between. The CDR3 DNA is TGTGCCAGCAGCTTAGACCAGAGAGGGAAGTTCTTC. Its protein product is CASSLDQRGKFF.

This clonotype was found many times. The V gene is TRBV28, the J gene TRBJ2-7; D could derive from TRBD1 or TRBD2 (6 bases each). The germline CDR1 and CDR2 sequences are MDHEN and SYDVKM. Trimming removed 7 bases at V and 0 bases at J, with 22 bases between. This CDR3 region has 17 residues. DNA for the CDR3: TGTGCCAGCAATACAGGGTCGGGGGAAGGGGGCTCCTACGAGCAGTACTTC. This codes for CASNTGSGEGGSYEQYF.

This clonotype was seen ten or more times. The chain uses TRBV30 and TRBJ1-5; TRBD1 might be the D (5 bases). The CDR3 has 15 residues. CDR1 is GTSNPN, CDR2 SVGIG, per germline (reference sequence). Trimming took 0 bases from V and 2 from J, leaving 11 bases between them. CDR3 amino acids: CAWSVPGGGNQPQHF. CDR3 DNA: TGTGCCTGGAGTGTACCCGGGGGTGGCAATCAGCCCCAGCATTTT.

This clonotype was seen many times. The genes are TRBV19 and TRBJ2-1, with 7 positions matching TRBD1. Germline V gene lookup returns CDR1 LNHDA and CDR2 SQIVND (reference sequence). The CDR3 consists of 15 residues. J was trimmed by 2 bases and V by 3 bases; bases with no gene match: 4. The CDR3: CASSILGTAYNEQFF. The CDR3 DNA follows: TGTGCCAGTAGTATCCTCGGGACAGCCTACAATGAGCAGTTCTTC.

The V gene is TRBV5-4, the J gene TRBJ1-1; D is undetermined. Germline V gene sequence: CDR1 SGHNT, CDR2 YYREEE (reference sequence). Trimming stripped 4 bases from V and 6 bases from J, with 16 bases between. The CDR3 covers 14 residues. CDR3 in amino acids: CASSRQQATSEAFF. CDR3 nucleotide sequence: TGTGCCAGCAGCCGGCAGCAGGCGACTTCTGAAGCTTTCTTT. Based on the CDR3 plus reference TRBV5-4 and TRBJ1-1, the full variable domain is ETGVTQSPTHLIKTRGQQVTLRCSSQSGHNTVSWYQQALGQGPQFIFQYYREEENGRGNFPPRFSGLQFPNYSSELNVNALELDDSALYLCASSRQQATSEAFFGQGTRLTVV.

The chain recombines TRBV11-2 with TRBJ2-7; TRBD1 agrees at 12 bases. V shed 5 bases and J 5 bases; nucleotides not matched to a gene: 13. This CDR3 is 17 amino acids long. Per germline, CDR1 SGHAT and CDR2 FQNNGV. The CDR3 protein is CASSHTRDRGPRDEQYF. Written as DNA, the CDR3 is TGTGCCAGCAGCCACACCCGGGACAGGGGGCCGAGGGACGAGCAGTACTTC.

This clonotype showed up many times. J is TRBJ2-5 and V is TRBV12-3 or TRBV12-4, with D perhaps assigned TRBD1 or TRBD2 (5 bases each). This CDR3 has 16 amino acids. V lost 5 bases and J lost 0, with 16 bases in between. The CDR3 loop reads CASSTLRWGNQETQYF. The CDR3 region has the DNA TGTGCCAGCAGTACCCTCCGGTGGGGGAACCAAGAGACCCAGTACTTC.

This chain joins TRBV20-1 and TRBJ1-5; a weak D match, TRBD1 (5 bases). CDR1 is DFQATT and CDR2 is SNEGSKA in the germline V gene (reference sequence). V lost 1 base and J lost 7, with 20 bases in between. The CDR3 is 16 amino acids. The CDR3 region has the DNA TGCAGTGCTAGAGGTGGGACCCTGTCAGCCGGGCAGCCCCAGCATTTT. Its translation is CSARGGTLSAGQPQHF.

This clonotype was seen a few times. V usage is TRBV6-1 and J usage is TRBJ2-2, with D uncertain. Between the trimmed V and J ends, which lost 7 bases and 5 bases, there was a span of 14 bases. The CDR3 extends over 14 amino acids. Per the germline V gene, CDR1 is MNHNS and CDR2 is SASEGT. The CDR3 DNA sequence: TGTGCCAGCATGCGGTCCGGAAGGACCGGGGAGCTGTTTTTT. Protein product: CASMRSGRTGELFF.

This clonotype was counted many times. The V gene is TRBV20-1, the J gene TRBJ2-7; D not resolved. The germline CDR1 and CDR2 sequences are DFQATT and SNEGSKA (reference sequence). The CDR3 length is 12 residues. Trimming stripped 1 base from V and 2 bases from J, with 6 bases between. CDR3: CSARAGTYEQYF. Written as DNA, the CDR3 is TGCAGTGCTAGAGCGGGTACCTACGAGCAGTACTTC.

Many counts were recorded for this clonotype. The chain combines TRBV20-1 with TRBJ2-5; D is ambiguous. The CDR3 loop spans 11 amino acids. V was trimmed by 8 bases and J by 5 bases, leaving 12 bases between them. CDR1 DFQATT and CDR2 SNEGSKA come from the germline V gene (reference sequence). The CDR3 DNA sequence: TGCAGTTTCAGCGAATGGGAGACCCAGTACTTC. Protein sequence: CSFSEWETQYF.

For this clonotype: A read error is possible here, since a much larger clone lies one base away. The chain has TRBV2 and TRBJ2-3, with a tentative D call TRBD1 (5 bases). Germline lookup yields CDR1 SNHLY and CDR2 FYNNEI. The CDR3 runs 15 residues. The V gene lost 2 bases and the J gene lost 8 bases, with 17 bases spanning the gap. The CDR3 spells CASSEQGLGAATQYF. The CDR3 nucleotides are TGTGCCAGCAGTGAACAGGGCCTAGGGGCAGCTACGCAGTATTTT.

The J gene is TRBJ2-4, the V gene TRBV20-1; a weak D match, TRBD1 (6 bases). V was shortened by 0 bases and J by 6 bases, with 12 bases between the two germline ends. Germline V CDR1 and CDR2: DFQATT, SNEGSKA (reference sequence). The CDR3 is 14 residues long. As DNA, the CDR3 is TGCAGTGCTAGAGATCTGACAGGACCAAACATTCAGTACTTC. Amino acids: CSARDLTGPNIQYF.

Concerning this clonotype: A much larger clone is a single base away; this may be a read error. The conserved closing phenylalanine or tryptophan is absent in this CDR3, likely reflecting a read error. This rearrangement joins TRBV30 to TRBJ2-3; no firm D call. This CDR3 contains 15 residues. The germline CDR1 and CDR2 sequences are GTSNPN and SVGIG (reference sequence). V was pared by 3 bases and J by 1 base, with 14 bases between. The CDR3 DNA reads as TGTGCCTGGAGCGCTGCAGGACGAGGCACAGATACGCAGTATTCT. Residues: CAWSAAGRGTDTQYS.